This T cell receptor beta chain was captured by sequencing in a study of CD8 T cells in Susac syndrome. General study results and limits: The study acknowledged a relatively small number of individuals in its TCR sequencing and HLA analysis.

Sequencing of TCR beta covered CD8+ and CD4+ T cells obtained from blood. TEMRA cells were enriched by FACS, while CD8+ and CD4+ T cells were obtained through a negative isolation that was performed magnetically. Random hexamers were used to reverse transcribe 0.5 to 1 ug of RNA. TCRdb used MiXCR to reprocess the immunoSEQ multiplex PCR reads, holding one entry per CDR3 protein. This table has fewer than 200,000 distinct CDR3 sequences, approximately 95% appearing once. The CDR3 has 13 residues. Deletions cut 6 bases from V and 5 bases from J, with 11 bases between. From germline, CDR1 is KGHSY and CDR2 FQNENV. As concerns this clonotype: Its target is not known.

The chain uses TRBV16 and TRBJ2-1; D is undetermined. Sequenced sample: CD4+ T cells from PBMCs. The sequence was obtained from a human donor in good health. CDR3 loop: CASSLDRNNEQFF. CDR3 DNA sequence: TGTGCCAGCAGTCTGGACCGAAACAATGAGCAGTTCTTC. Full variable domain (rest looked up from reference TRBV16 and TRBJ2-1): GEEVAQTPKHLVRGEGQKAKLYCAPIKGHSYVFWYQQVLKNEFKFLISFQNENVFDETGMPKERFSAKCLPNSPCSLEIQATKLEDSAVYFCASSLDRNNEQFFGPGTRLTVL.